This TCR beta chain emerged from a study of blood T cells in healthy people across ages. A second PCR of about 7 to 12 cycles used a sample-barcoded 5' primer and a J-beta primer mix. TCRdb reanalysed the 5' RACE reads using MiXCR and keeps one entry per CDR3 protein. This sample has about a million distinct CDR3 sequences, with about 51% found just once. CDR1 is SGHRS and CDR2 is YFSETQ in the germline V gene. CDR3 length: 16 amino acids. The specimen was blood. The V gene is TRBV5-1, the J gene TRBJ2-5; no reliable D call. The tail of the sequence fits TRBJ2-7 better, so the J call may be wrong. The sequence came from an older woman in good health. The CDR3 loop reads CASSLVTGVTPYEQYF. The DNA of the CDR3 is TGCGCCAGCAGCTTGGTGACGGGCGTAACCCCCTACGAGCAGTACTTC.